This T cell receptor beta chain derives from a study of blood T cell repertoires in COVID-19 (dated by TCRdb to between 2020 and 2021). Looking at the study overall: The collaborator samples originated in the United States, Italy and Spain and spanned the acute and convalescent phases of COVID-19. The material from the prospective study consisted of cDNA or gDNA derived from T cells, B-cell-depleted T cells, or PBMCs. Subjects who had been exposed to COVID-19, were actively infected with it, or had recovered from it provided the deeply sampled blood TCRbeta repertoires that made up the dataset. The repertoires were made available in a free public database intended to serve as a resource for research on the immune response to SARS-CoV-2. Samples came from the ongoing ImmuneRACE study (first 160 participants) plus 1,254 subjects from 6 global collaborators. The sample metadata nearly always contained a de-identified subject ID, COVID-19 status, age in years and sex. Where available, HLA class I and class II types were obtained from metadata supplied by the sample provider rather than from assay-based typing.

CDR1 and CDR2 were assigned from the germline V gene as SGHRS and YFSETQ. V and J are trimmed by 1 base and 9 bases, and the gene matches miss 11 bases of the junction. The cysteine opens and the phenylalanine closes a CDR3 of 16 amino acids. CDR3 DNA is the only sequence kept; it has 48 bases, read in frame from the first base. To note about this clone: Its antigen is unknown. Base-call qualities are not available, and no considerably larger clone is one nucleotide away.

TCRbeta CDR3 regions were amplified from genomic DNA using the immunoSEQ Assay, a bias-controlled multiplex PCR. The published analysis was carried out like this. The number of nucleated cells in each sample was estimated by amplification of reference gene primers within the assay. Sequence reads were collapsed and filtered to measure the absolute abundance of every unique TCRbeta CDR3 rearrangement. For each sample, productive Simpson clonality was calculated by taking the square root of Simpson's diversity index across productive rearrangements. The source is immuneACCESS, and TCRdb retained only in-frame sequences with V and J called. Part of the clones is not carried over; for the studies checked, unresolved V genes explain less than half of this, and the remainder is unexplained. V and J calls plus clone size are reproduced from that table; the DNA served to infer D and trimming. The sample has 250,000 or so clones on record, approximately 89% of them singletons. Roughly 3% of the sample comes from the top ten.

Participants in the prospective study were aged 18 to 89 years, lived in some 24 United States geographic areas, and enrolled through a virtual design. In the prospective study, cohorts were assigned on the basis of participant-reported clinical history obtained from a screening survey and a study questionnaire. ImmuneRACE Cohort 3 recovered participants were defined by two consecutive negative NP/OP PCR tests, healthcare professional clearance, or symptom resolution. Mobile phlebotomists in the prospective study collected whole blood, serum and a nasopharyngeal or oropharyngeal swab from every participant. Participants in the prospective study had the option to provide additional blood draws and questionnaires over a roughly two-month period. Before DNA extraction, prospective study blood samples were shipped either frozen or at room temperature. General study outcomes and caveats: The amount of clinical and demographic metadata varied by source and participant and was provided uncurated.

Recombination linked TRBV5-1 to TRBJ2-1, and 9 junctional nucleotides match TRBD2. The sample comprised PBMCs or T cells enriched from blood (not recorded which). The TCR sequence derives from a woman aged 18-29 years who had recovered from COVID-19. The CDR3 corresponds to CASSLNGGGATSEQFF. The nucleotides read TGCGCCAGCAGCTTGAATGGCGGGGGGGCCACGTCTGAGCAGTTCTTC.